This T cell receptor (beta chain) was sequenced in a study of T cells expressing NK-cell markers. The V gene's germline CDR1 is LGHNA and CDR2 YSLEER. This CDR3 is built from 18 residues. Each CDR3 protein gets one entry in TCRdb, which reprocessed the 5' RACE reads and gives no DNA. This sample's table has approximately 150,000 distinct CDR3 sequences. The sequence came from a man aged 18-30 years in good health. Material for sequencing was blood T cells: a sorted CD56 or NKG2C T cell subset, CD4+ or CD8+ T cells, or bulk PBMC T cells (not recorded which). J is TRBJ2-4 and V is TRBV4-3; TCRdb picks TRBD1, but there is no DNA to check that call. The CDR3 region is CASSQALVATGLDYIQYF.